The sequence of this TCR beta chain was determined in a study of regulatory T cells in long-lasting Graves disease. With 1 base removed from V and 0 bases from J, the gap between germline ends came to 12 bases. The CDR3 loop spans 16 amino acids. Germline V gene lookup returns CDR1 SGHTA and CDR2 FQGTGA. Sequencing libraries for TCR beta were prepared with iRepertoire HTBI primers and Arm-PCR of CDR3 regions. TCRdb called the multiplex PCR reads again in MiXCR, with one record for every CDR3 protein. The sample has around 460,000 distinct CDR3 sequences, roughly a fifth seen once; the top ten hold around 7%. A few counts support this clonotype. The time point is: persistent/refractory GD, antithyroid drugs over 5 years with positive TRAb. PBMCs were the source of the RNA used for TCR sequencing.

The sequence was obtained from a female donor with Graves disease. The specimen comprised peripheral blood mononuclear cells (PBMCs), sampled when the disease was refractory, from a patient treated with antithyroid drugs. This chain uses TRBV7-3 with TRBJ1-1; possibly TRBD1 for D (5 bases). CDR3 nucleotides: TGTGCCAGCAGCTTAATGGGGGGGAGTTTGAACACTGAAGCTTTCTTT. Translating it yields CASSLMGGSLNTEAFF.